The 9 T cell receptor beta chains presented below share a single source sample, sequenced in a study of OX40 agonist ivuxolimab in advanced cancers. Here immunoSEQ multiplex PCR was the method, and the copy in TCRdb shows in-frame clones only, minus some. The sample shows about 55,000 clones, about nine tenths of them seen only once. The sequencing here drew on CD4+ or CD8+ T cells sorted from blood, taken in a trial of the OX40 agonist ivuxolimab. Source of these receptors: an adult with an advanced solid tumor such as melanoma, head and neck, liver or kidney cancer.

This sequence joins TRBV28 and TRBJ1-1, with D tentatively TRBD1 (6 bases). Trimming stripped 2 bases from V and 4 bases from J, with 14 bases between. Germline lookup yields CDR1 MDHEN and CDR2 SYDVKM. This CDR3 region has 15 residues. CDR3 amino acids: CASSLPGGGGTEAFF. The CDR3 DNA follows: TGTGCCAGCAGTTTACCGGGGGGCGGAGGCACTGAAGCTTTCTTT.

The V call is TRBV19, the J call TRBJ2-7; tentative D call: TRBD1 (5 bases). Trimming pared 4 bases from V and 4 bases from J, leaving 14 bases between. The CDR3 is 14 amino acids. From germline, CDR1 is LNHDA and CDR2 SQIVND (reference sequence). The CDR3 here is CASSTGGTGYEQYF. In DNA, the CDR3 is TGTGCCAGTAGTACCGGCGGTACAGGATACGAGCAGTACTTC.

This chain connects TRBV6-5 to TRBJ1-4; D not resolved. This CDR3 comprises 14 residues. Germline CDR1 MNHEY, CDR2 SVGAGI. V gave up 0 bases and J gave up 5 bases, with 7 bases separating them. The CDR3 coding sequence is TGTGCCAGCAGTTACTCCAATAAAAATGAAAAACTGTTTTTT. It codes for CASSYSNKNEKLFF.

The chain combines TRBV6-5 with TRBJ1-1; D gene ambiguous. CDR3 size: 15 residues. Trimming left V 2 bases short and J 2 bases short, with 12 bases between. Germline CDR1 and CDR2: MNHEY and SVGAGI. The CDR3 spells CASSYLRVQNTEAFF. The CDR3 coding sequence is TGTGCCAGCAGTTACCTCCGGGTGCAAAACACTGAAGCTTTCTTT.

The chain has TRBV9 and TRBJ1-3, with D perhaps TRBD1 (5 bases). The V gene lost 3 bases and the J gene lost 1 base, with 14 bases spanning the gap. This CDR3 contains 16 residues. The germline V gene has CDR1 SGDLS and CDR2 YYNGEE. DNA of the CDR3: TGTGCCAGCAGCGGGACTCCGGGGCCATCTGGAAACACCATATATTTT. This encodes CASSGTPGPSGNTIYF.

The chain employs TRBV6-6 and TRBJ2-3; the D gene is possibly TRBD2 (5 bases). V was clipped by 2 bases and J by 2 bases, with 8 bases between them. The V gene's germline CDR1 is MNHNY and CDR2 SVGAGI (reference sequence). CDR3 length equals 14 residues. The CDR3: CASSYTGDTDTQYF. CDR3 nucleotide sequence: TGTGCCAGCAGTTACACCGGGGACACAGATACGCAGTATTTT.

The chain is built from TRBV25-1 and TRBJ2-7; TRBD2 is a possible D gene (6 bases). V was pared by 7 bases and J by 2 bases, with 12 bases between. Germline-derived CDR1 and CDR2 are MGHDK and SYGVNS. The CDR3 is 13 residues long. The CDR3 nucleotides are TGTGCCAGCATCGGCGGGATGGCCTACGAGCAGTACTTC. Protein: CASIGGMAYEQYF.

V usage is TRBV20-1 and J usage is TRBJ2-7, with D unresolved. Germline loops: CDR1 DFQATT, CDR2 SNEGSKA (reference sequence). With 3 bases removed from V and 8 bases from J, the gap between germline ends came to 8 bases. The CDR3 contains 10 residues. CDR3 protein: CSASGRQQYF. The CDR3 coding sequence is TGCAGTGCTAGCGGTCGGCAGCAGTACTTC.

CDR3 in DNA: TGCAGCGTCGCTCGGACAGCTTCTTCGGATTCGACCCAGTACTTC. Translation: CSVARTASSDSTQYF. The rearrangement joins TRBV29-1 to TRBJ2-5; possibly TRBD1 for D (6 bases). Trimming removed 6 bases at V and 7 bases at J, with 24 bases between. The V gene's germline CDR1 is SQVTM and CDR2 ANQGSEA. The CDR3 extends over 15 amino acids.